The subject of this entry is one T cell receptor beta chain. The target antigen is unknown. The germline CDR1 and CDR2 sequences are MGHRA and YSYEKL. There are 14 residues in the CDR3. V shed 1 base and J shed 8 bases, with 14 bases lying between them. This specimen belongs to a study of radiotherapy plus CTLA-4 blockade in lung cancer. At the level of the study: The study recorded objective responses in roughly 20% of patients and disease control in 31%. Study-wide results and caveats: After treatment with radiotherapy plus ipilimumab, TCR clones that came from the tumor expanded in blood.

Some clones are missing from TCRdb's copy, which holds only in-frame ones; the method was immunoSEQ multiplex PCR. The sample shows 45,000 or so clones, approximately 79% of them seen only once. The V and J genes are TRBV4-1 and TRBJ1-2; D uncertain. This receptor was identified in a human donor with non-small cell lung cancer who had stable disease on radiotherapy plus ipilimumab. The input for sequencing was peripheral blood, taken from a patient treated with radiotherapy plus ipilimumab. The CDR3 nucleotides read TGCGCCAGCAGCCAAGTGGCCGGGATTGGAGGCTACACCTTC. Amino acid sequence: CASSQVAGIGGYTF.